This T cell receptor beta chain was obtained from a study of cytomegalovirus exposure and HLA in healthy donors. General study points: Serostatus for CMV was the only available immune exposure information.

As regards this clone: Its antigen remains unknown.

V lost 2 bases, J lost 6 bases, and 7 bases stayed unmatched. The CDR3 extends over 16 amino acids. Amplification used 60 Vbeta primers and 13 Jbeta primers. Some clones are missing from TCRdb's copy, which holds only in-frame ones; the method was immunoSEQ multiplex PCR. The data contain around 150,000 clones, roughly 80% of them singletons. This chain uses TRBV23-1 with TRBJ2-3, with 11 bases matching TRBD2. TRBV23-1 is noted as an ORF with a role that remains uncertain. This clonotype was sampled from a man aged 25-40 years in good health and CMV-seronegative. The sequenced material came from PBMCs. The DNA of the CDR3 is TGCGCCAGCAGTCAAACCTGCGCTAGCGGGAGGGATACGCAGTATTTT. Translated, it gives CASSQTCASGRDTQYF.